This T cell receptor beta chain was retrieved from a study of T cells expressing NK-cell markers. On the study more broadly: Sorted CD3+CD56+NKG2C+, CD3+CD56+NKG2C- and CD3+CD56-NKG2C+ T cells provided the TCR beta repertoires.

Concerning this clonotype itself: Its antigen remains unidentified.

The CDR3 spans 15 residues. Germline CDR1 SNHLY, CDR2 FYNNEI. Study-wide findings and caveats: Dominant NKG2C+ clonotypes made up roughly 1.0-8% of CD8+ T cells in six donors.

TCRdb reprocessed the 5' RACE reads and stores each CDR3 protein as one record, lacking DNA. The listing records around 180,000 distinct CDR3 sequences. This rearrangement joins TRBV2 to TRBJ2-1; lacking DNA, the TRBD2 call made by TCRdb goes unchecked. The sequencing sample was made of blood T cells: a sorted CD56 or NKG2C T cell subset, CD4+ or CD8+ T cells, or bulk PBMC T cells (not recorded which). This clonotype was sampled from a man between 18 and 69 years old in good health. The CDR3 region is CASSGLAGVAGEQFF.